The clone carrying this T cell receptor (beta chain) turned up a few times. The antigen is not known. Memory CD4+ T cells were sorted as CD4+CD45RO+CD25- cells. The CDR3 is 19 amino acids. Per the germline V gene, CDR1 is LNHNV and CDR2 is YYDKDF (reference sequence). The germline V and J ends were trimmed by 5 bases and 0 bases, with 25 bases remaining between them. Constant-region reverse primers amplified full-length variable regions, followed by semi-nested Nested Universal Primer A PCR. Via MiXCR, TCRdb re-called the 5' RACE reads, giving one row per CDR3 protein. The data show 45,000 to 70,000 distinct CDR3 sequences, around 26% seen once. Study-wide findings and caveats: Tumor Treg TCRs overlapped most with tumor naive CD4+ cells. The larger-cohort validation was restricted to a single TCR beta V-J rearrangement rather than whole repertoires.

V is TRBV15 and J is TRBJ1-1; no reliable D call. Sequencing used tumor-infiltrating memory CD4+ T cells sorted from the breast tumor. Indicated subset: memory CD4+ T cells, CD4+CD45RO+CD25-. The source of this sequence is a female donor with breast cancer. In nucleotides, the CDR3 is TGTGCCACCAGCCGATACCTCCGGACCGTACGGTTGGTGAACACTGAAGCTTTCTTT. This translates into CATSRYLRTVRLVNTEAFF.